The 10 T cell receptor beta chains given below trace back to one sample, sequenced in a study of response to subunit inactivated influenza vaccine. TCRdb called the RT-PCR reads again in MiXCR, with one record for every CDR3 protein. The sample has about 160,000 distinct CDR3 sequences, around 9.9% seen once. The material was non-naive T cells sorted from PBMCs, obtained roughly 47 days after vaccination. These receptors came from a man aged 50 to 60 who received an inactivated influenza vaccine.

The rearrangement joins TRBV7-9 to TRBJ2-2; 9 nucleotides match TRBD1. Losses at the gene ends were 7 bases for V and 5 bases for J; bases not matched to a gene: 11. Germline V CDR1 and CDR2: SEHNR, FQNEAQ (reference sequence). The CDR3 is 16 amino acids. CDR3 residues: CASTRQGGARTGELFF. The DNA of the CDR3 is TGTGCCAGCACGCGACAGGGGGGGGCGCGAACCGGGGAGCTGTTTTTT.

The chain is built from TRBV4-1 and TRBJ1-1; no clear D. Germline V lookup: CDR1 MGHRA, CDR2 YSYEKL. Trimming pared 1 base from V and 1 base from J, leaving 4 bases between. This CDR3 is built from 13 residues. The CDR3 loop is CASSQGTNTEAFF. The DNA of the CDR3 is TGCGCCAGCAGCCAAGGGACGAACACTGAAGCTTTCTTT.

J is TRBJ1-1 and V is TRBV27; 10 positions match TRBD1. Germline V gene lookup returns CDR1 MNHEY and CDR2 SMNVEV (reference sequence). V dropped 4 bases and J dropped 3; count of bases not matched to a gene: 2. The CDR3 has 14 amino acids. This chain's CDR3 is CASSSDRGYTEAFF. In DNA, the CDR3 is TGTGCCAGCAGTTCGGACAGGGGGTACACTGAAGCTTTCTTT.

This clonotype was observed a few times. The gene calls are TRBV7-2 and TRBJ2-7; 7 bases align to TRBD2. The CDR3 sequence is 13 residues long. V shed 4 bases and J 7 bases; nucleotides not matched to a gene: 7. CDR1 is SGHTA, CDR2 FQGNSA, per germline. The chain's CDR3 is CASSSGTKAEQYF. CDR3 nucleotide sequence: TGTGCCAGCAGCTCCGGGACTAAAGCAGAGCAGTACTTC. Variable domain in full (rest from reference TRBV7-2 and TRBJ2-7): GAGVSQSPSNKVTEKGKDVELRCDPISGHTALYWYRQSLGQGLEFLIYFQGNSAPDKSGLPSDRFSAERTGGSVSTLTIQRTQQEDSAVYLCASSSGTKAEQYFGPGTRLTVT.

This clonotype was seen at least ten times. The rearrangement links TRBV4-1 to TRBJ1-5; D is undetermined. The CDR3 totals 15 residues. Germline lookup yields CDR1 MGHRA and CDR2 YSYEKL. The germline V and J ends were trimmed by 2 bases and 3 bases, with 11 bases remaining between them. The CDR3 nucleotides are TGCGCCAGCAGCCAAAATGAGTACTACAATCAGCCCCAGCATTTT. It specifies CASSQNEYYNQPQHF.

The J gene is TRBJ2-3, the V gene TRBV7-6, with 7 bases matching TRBD2. After removal of 5 bases from V and 9 bases from J, the junction contained 17 bases not matched to a gene. Germline-derived CDR1 and CDR2 are SGHVS and FNYEAQ. The CDR3 runs to 16 residues. The CDR3 protein is CASSGSSGLSGGTQYF. CDR3 bases: TGTGCCAGCAGCGGCTCTAGCGGCCTTAGCGGAGGGACGCAGTATTTT.

The chain recombines TRBV3-1 with TRBJ2-7; 8 nucleotides line up with TRBD2. The CDR3 runs 15 residues. Germline values: CDR1 LGHDT, CDR2 YNNKEL (reference sequence). Trimming removed 2 bases from V and 3 bases from J; junction bases left unmatched: 6. CDR3: CASSQSLRGGYEQYF. For the CDR3, the DNA is TGTGCCAGCAGCCAATCTCTACGGGGGGGCTACGAGCAGTACTTC.

This clonotype was seen a few times. The chain couples TRBV7-3 to TRBJ2-3; D is perhaps TRBD2 (5 bases). V lost 6 bases and J 1 base, leaving 8 bases between the germline ends. The germline V gene has CDR1 SGHTA and CDR2 FQGTGA. This CDR3 has 13 residues. The DNA of the CDR3 is TGTGCCAGCAGTCCAGCGGGCACAGATACGCAGTATTTT. It specifies CASSPAGTDTQYF.

This clonotype has a handful of counts. The chain carries TRBV12-3 or TRBV12-4 and TRBJ1-5, with no clear D. The CDR3 runs 13 residues. Between the trimmed V and J ends, which lost 6 bases and 2 bases, there was a span of 8 bases. The CDR3 bases are TGTGCCAGCAGCCAGACTGGCAATCAGCCCCAGCATTTT. Encoded protein: CASSQTGNQPQHF.

The gene calls are TRBV7-2 and TRBJ1-6; a possible D gene is TRBD1 (5 bases). The V end lost 6 bases, the J end lost 7 bases, and 13 bases lay between the germline ends. There are 14 residues in the CDR3. CDR1 SGHTA and CDR2 FQGNSA come from the germline V gene. In DNA, the CDR3 is TGTGCCAGCAGTAGGGCAGGGCAAAATTCACCCCTCCACTTT. Encoded protein: CASSRAGQNSPLHF. Full variable domain (rest looked up from reference TRBV7-2 and TRBJ1-6): GAGVSQSPSNKVTEKGKDVELRCDPISGHTALYWYRQSLGQGLEFLIYFQGNSAPDKSGLPSDRFSAERTGGSVSTLTIQRTQQEDSAVYLCASSRAGQNSPLHFGNGTRLTVT.